The clone carrying this T cell receptor (beta chain) was detected ten times or more. Its target is not known. The data derive from a study of CD8+CD57+ T cells in acquired aplastic anemia. Study in general: Sorted CD4+ and CD8+ cells yielded roughly 3.1 ug of DNA on average. Mean read depth for CD4+ cells from healthy donors was approximately 10 million.

Using genomic DNA as the template, TCR beta VDJ and CDR3 profiling was carried out. TCRdb re-called the reads through MiXCR, storing one row per CDR3 protein. Of roughly 130,000 distinct CDR3 sequences listed, more than 40% are singletons. Germline CDR1 and CDR2: KGHSH and LQKENI. The CDR3 is 14 amino acids. V was cut by 6 bases and J by 6 bases, with 17 bases left in between. Findings of the study overall: Overlap between patients and controls comprised twenty-nine CD8+ CDR3 sequences. Between patients and controls, CD8+ Simpson's diversity did not vary significantly.

The TCR comes from a human donor in good health, serving as a control. Sequencing was done on a sample of sorted CD4+, CD8+, or CD8+CD57+ T cells (not recorded which) from PBMCs. The chain has TRBV18 and TRBJ1-2; a weak D match, TRBD1 (5 bases). In nucleotides, the CDR3 is TGTGCCAGCTCCCGGGGGTCGCAGGTTGATGGCTACACCTTC. This encodes CASSRGSQVDGYTF. The full variable domain, in which reference TRBV18 and TRBJ1-2 provide the parts outside the CDR3, is NAGVMQNPRHLVRRRGQEARLRCSPMKGHSHVYWYRQLPEEGLKFMVYLQKENIIDESGMPKERFSAEFPKEGPSILRIQQVVRGDSAAYFCASSRGSQVDGYTFGSGTRLTVV.